Shown below are 2 T cell receptor beta chains from a single sample sequenced in a study of OX40 agonist ivuxolimab in advanced cancers. Only in-frame clones appear in the TCRdb table, and some are missing; sequencing was by immunoSEQ multiplex PCR. The profile shows around 71,000 clones, roughly 86% of them singletons. Sample: CD4+ or CD8+ T cells sorted from blood, taken in a trial of the OX40 agonist ivuxolimab. These receptor sequences come from an adult with an advanced solid tumor such as melanoma, head and neck, liver or kidney cancer.

The chain joins TRBV7-8 to TRBJ2-7; 8 bases agree with TRBD2. V was clipped by 6 bases and J by 5 bases; unmatched bases: 9. The CDR3 has 14 residues. Looked up from germline, CDR1 is SGHVS and CDR2 is FQNEAQ. CDR3 residues: CASRPGAGVNEQYF. The CDR3, as DNA: TGTGCCAGCAGGCCGGGAGCGGGAGTTAACGAGCAGTACTTC.

The chain links TRBV5-4 to TRBJ2-1; D unclear. Germline V CDR1 and CDR2: SGHNT, YYREEE (reference sequence). V was trimmed by 1 base and J by 6 bases, leaving 14 bases between them. The CDR3 is 15 amino acids. The CDR3 bases are TGTGCCAGCAGCTTGTTGGGGATTAGACGCAATGAGCAGTTCTTC. This sequence encodes CASSLLGIRRNEQFF.